One sample yielded the 12 T cell receptor delta chains listed below, sequenced in a study of γδ T cells in repeated Plasmodium falciparum infection. Vgamma9/Vdelta2+ and Vdelta2-negative gammadelta T cells were flow-sorted from PBMC for bulk sequencing. TCRdb reanalysed the multiplex PCR reads with CATT. The sample gives 50,000 or so delta-chain clones, 1.5% to 2% of which show up once; over 7.5% is in the top ten. The sample was gamma-delta T cells from blood. The source is a pool of human donors (malaria-infected and uninfected, not separated).

This clone was seen a handful of times. A read error likely explains this, since a far larger clone differs by one base. This CDR3 is also generated by other DNA sequences in the sample. The chain joins TRDV1 to TRDJ1; 8 nucleotides agree with TRDD2. The J gene, left out of TCRdb, was set here by checking the DNA against germline. Germline lookup yields CDR1 TSWWSYY and CDR2 QGS. There are 14 residues in the CDR3. The CDR3, as DNA: TGTGCCCTTGGGGCCACTTCCTACCGGGGGAAACTCATCTTT. Its translation is CALGATSYRGKLIF.

This clone showed up just a few times. The TCRdb record carries a much larger clone's protein, which differs from this DNA's translation at residue 8; a read error is the likely cause, and the protein listed here is the DNA translation. The chain couples TRDV3 to TRDJ1; 8 bases are shared with TRDD3. This CDR3 has 14 amino acids. The junction had 6 bases not matched to a gene; V was cut back by 2 bases and J by 1 base. The germline V gene has CDR1 TVYSNPD and CDR2 GDNSRS (reference sequence). CDR3 DNA: TGTGCCTTTCGACAACTGGGGGGCACCGATAAACTCATCTTT. Encoded protein: CAFRQLGGTDKLIF.

On this clone itself: TCRdb lists the protein of a much larger clone for this DNA, which differs at residue 14, so this is likely a read error; the protein given here is translated from the DNA itself. This chain connects TRDV1 to TRDJ1, with TRDD3 as a possible D gene (5 bases). The J gene, left out of TCRdb, was set here by checking the DNA against germline. The CDR3 extends over 19 amino acids. Trimming stripped 2 bases from V and 4 bases from J, with 26 bases between. Germline V gene sequence: CDR1 TSWWSYY, CDR2 QGS. For the CDR3, the DNA is TGTGCTCTTGGGGAAGTGAATTTCTACCCCGGGATTCTGATCGATAAACTCATCTTT. Its protein product is CALGEVNFYPGILIDKLIF.

Notes on this clone: The protein TCRdb lists belongs to a much larger clone and differs from this DNA's translation at residue 3, which points to a read error; the protein shown is made from the DNA. The chain couples TRDV1 to TRDJ1; 13 bases are a match to TRDD3. No J gene is reported in TCRdb; it was inferred here by comparing the DNA with germline. CDR3 length equals 19 residues. Germline-derived CDR1 and CDR2 are TSWWSYY and QGS. The J segment lost 1 base and the V segment lost 11 bases, leaving 19 bases of the junction unmatched. Here the CDR3 reads CAFLTPPNWGIRGTDKLIF. The CDR3 DNA reads as TGTGCTTTTCTCACCCCTCCAAACTGGGGGATACGGGGCACCGATAAACTCATCTTT.

This clone appeared many times. The V gene is TRDV1, the J gene TRDJ1; D ambiguous. With 0 bases removed from V and 8 bases from J, the gap between germline ends came to 22 bases. CDR1 and CDR2 (germline): TSWWSYY, QGS. This CDR3 contains 17 residues. CDR3 sequence: CALGELTFWTKSSKLIF. In DNA, the CDR3 is TGTGCTCTTGGGGAACTGACATTCTGGACGAAAAGTTCGAAACTCATCTTT.

As concerns this clone: An end of the junction differs from the germline gene, which may be a read error. Here the CDR3 reads CSAGPPTIITGGYATDKLIF. For the CDR3, the DNA is TGCTCTGCGGGTCCTCCTACGATAATAACTGGGGGATACGCAACTGATAAACTCATCTTT. The chain is built from TRDV1 and TRDJ1; 13 bases agree with TRDD3. No J gene is reported in TCRdb; it was inferred here by comparing the DNA with germline. In germline, CDR1 is TSWWSYY, CDR2 QGS. This CDR3 comprises 20 residues.

This clone was seen only a few times. TCRdb lists the protein of a much larger clone for this DNA, which differs at residue 22, so this is likely a read error; the protein given here is translated from the DNA itself. No J gene call was made, and the V gene is TRDV1; the table's D call, TRDD3, has no DNA check behind it. The CDR3 spans 23 residues. Germline CDR1 and CDR2: TSWWSYY and QGS. The chain's CDR3 is CALGEFFPFSYVGGYVATDKLTF. In DNA, the CDR3 is TGTGCTCTTGGGGAATTTTTTCCGTTTTCCTACGTGGGGGGATACGTAGCCACCGATAAACTCACCTTT.

For this clone: TCRdb's listed protein matches a much larger clone and diverges from this DNA's translation at residue 7, likely through a read error; the protein shown comes from the DNA. V and J are TRDV1 and TRDJ1; D is undetermined. The germline CDR1 and CDR2 sequences are TSWWSYY and QGS. The CDR3 sequence is 14 residues long. Deletions cut 7 bases from V and 1 base from J, with 13 bases between. CDR3 in amino acids: CALVISIFTDKLIF. CDR3 in DNA: TGTGCTCTTGTGATTTCCATCTTCACCGATAAACTCATCTTT.

This clone has just a few counts. The TCRdb record carries a much larger clone's protein, which differs from this DNA's translation at residue 6; a read error is the likely cause, and the protein listed here is the DNA translation. V usage is TRDV1 and J usage is TRDJ1; TRDD2 might be the D (6 bases). Trimming took 9 bases from V and 0 from J, leaving 11 bases between them. The CDR3 runs to 13 residues. Germline V gene lookup returns CDR1 TSWWSYY and CDR2 QGS. Here the CDR3 DNA reads TGTGCTCTATTCCTATCGAACACCGATAAACTCATCTTT. It codes for CALFLSNTDKLIF.

Ten or more counts support this clone. This is likely an artifact of a read error, given a far larger clone one base away. This CDR3 is also generated by other DNA sequences in the sample. This sequence joins TRDV1 and TRDJ1; D gene unclear. The V end was cut by 3 bases, the J end by 1 base, with 27 bases between. Germline V gives CDR1 TSWWSYY, CDR2 QGS. This CDR3 comprises 20 residues. CDR3 sequence: CALGERGDSPRRRFTDKLIF. The CDR3 bases are TGTGCTCTTGGGGAGCGGGGCGATAGCCCTCGCCGACGTTTCACCGATAAACTCATCTTT.

This clone has a count of ten or more. One base away lies a much larger clone, so this may be a sequencing read error. The sample holds other DNA sequences that translate to the same CDR3. The chain employs TRDV1 and TRDJ1; D may be TRDD3 (5 bases). Germline CDR1 TSWWSYY, CDR2 QGS. V lost 0 bases and J lost 5, with 16 bases in between. CDR3 length equals 16 residues. This chain's CDR3 is CALGELEVGSTDKLIF. The CDR3 region has the DNA TGTGCTCTTGGGGAACTGGAGGTGGGGTCCACAGATAAACTCATCTTT.

Of note for this clone: Given a far larger clone just one base away, this is likely a sequencing read error. Other DNA sequences in this sample translate to the same CDR3. The chain links TRDV1 to TRDJ1; possible D gene TRDD3, 6 bases. The J gene is absent in TCRdb and was assigned here via DNA matching to germline. The V end lost 6 bases, the J end lost 2 bases, and 28 bases lay between the germline ends. From germline, CDR1 is TSWWSYY and CDR2 QGS. This CDR3 has 19 amino acids. CDR3 sequence reads: CALGAGGIPWILRTDKLIF. The CDR3 nucleotides read TGTGCTCTTGGAGCCGGAGGAATCCCGTGGATACTCCGGACCGATAAACTCATCTTT.